This TCR beta chain was observed in a study of T cell changes during pregnancy in multiple sclerosis. Repertoires were generated with immunoSEQ multiplex PCR, while TCRdb's copy carries only in-frame clones and drops some. The table has around 95,000 clones, roughly 94% seen once. Germline trimming cut 3 bases from V and 5 bases from J; bases unmatched to any gene: 14. The germline CDR1 and CDR2 sequences are ENHRY and SYGVKD. CDR3 length equals 18 residues. This chain connects TRBV10-3 to TRBJ2-2; 8 bases fit TRBD2. The receptor was derived from a female donor in good health, enrolled as a control in a pregnancy study. The sample here was peripheral blood, taken after pregnancy. The CDR3 is CAISESRTGGPLTGELFF. DNA for the CDR3: TGTGCCATCAGTGAAAGTAGGACGGGAGGGCCGTTAACCGGGGAGCTGTTTTTT.